The present T cell receptor beta chain was sequenced within a study of blood T cells in healthy people across ages. Each donor was a healthy Caucasian individual from Russia, aged roughly 6 to 100. Sample-barcoded 5' priming and a J-beta primer mix drove a second PCR of about 6 to 12 cycles. Each CDR3 protein is one row after TCRdb ran MiXCR on the 5' RACE reads. Of fewer than 2 million distinct CDR3 sequences listed, around 40% are singletons. About this clonotype itself: Since a much larger clone is just one base distant, this may be a read error.

This CDR3 is 13 amino acids long. Germline CDR1 and CDR2: SGHTA and FQGTGA. V is TRBV7-3 and J is TRBJ2-1; the D gene is possibly TRBD1 (5 bases). The TCR sequence derives from a human donor in good health. The sequencing input was blood. This CDR3 reads CASNLMWGSEQFF. The CDR3 nucleotides read TGTGCCAGCAACTTAATGTGGGGCAGTGAGCAGTTCTTC.